Sequencing of this TCR beta chain was carried out in a study of cytomegalovirus exposure and HLA in healthy donors. The protocol was immunoSEQ multiplex PCR, while the TCRdb copy is restricted to in-frame clones and leaves out a portion. The table records approximately 280,000 clones, approximately 86% of them present only once. The sample consisted of PBMCs. The receptor's source is a woman between 18 and 29 years old in good health and CMV-seronegative.

The CDR3 DNA follows: TGTGCCAGCATATGGCAGGATGAAGGCTACACCTTC. Translating gives CASIWQDEGYTF. The chain carries TRBV2 and TRBJ1-2, with unresolved D. Trimming pared 7 bases from V and 8 bases from J, leaving 14 bases between. The CDR3 length is 12 residues. From germline, CDR1 is SNHLY and CDR2 FYNNEI.